The 18 T cell receptor beta chains below were found in one sample sequenced in a study of control samples from healthy donors and cancer patients. Sequenced by immunoSEQ multiplex PCR; TCRdb stores in-frame clones only, minus some. The data hold about 130,000 clones, with roughly 92% observed a single time. Sequenced input: blood. The origin of the receptors is a man between 18 and 35 years old in good health.

This chain links TRBV2 with TRBJ2-7, with D possibly being TRBD2 (5 bases). The germline V and J ends were trimmed by 2 bases and 2 bases, with 7 bases remaining between them. CDR1 is SNHLY and CDR2 is FYNNEI in the germline V gene. CDR3 length equals 13 residues. Here the CDR3 reads CASSELEAYEQYF. In DNA form, the CDR3 reads TGTGCCAGCAGTGAATTGGAGGCCTACGAGCAGTACTTC.

This clone appeared a single time. The chain uses TRBV5-6 and TRBJ2-3; D not resolved. CDR3 length: 14 amino acids. V gave up 3 bases and J gave up 8 bases, with 16 bases separating them. CDR1 is SGHDT and CDR2 is YYEEEE in the germline V gene. CDR3 in amino acids: CASSSLDSLGTQYF. The CDR3 region has the DNA TGTGCCAGCAGCTCCCTGGATAGCCTGGGTACGCAGTATTTT.

V usage is TRBV3-1 (or the pseudogene TRBV3-2) and J usage is TRBJ1-4, with TRBD1 matching over 7 bases. The CDR3 has 14 residues. Trimming at V came to 4 bases and at J to 4 bases, leaving 3 bases not matched to a gene. The germline gives CDR1 LGHDT, CDR2 YNNKEL (reference sequence). The CDR3 reads CASSRQGGNEKLFF. The CDR3 bases are TGTGCCAGCAGCCGACAGGGCGGTAATGAAAAACTGTTTTTT.

The chain recombines TRBV7-9 with TRBJ2-2; tentative D call: TRBD1 (6 bases). Germline-derived CDR1 and CDR2 are SEHNR and FQNEAQ (reference sequence). Between the trimmed V and J ends, which lost 3 bases and 4 bases, there was a span of 15 bases. The CDR3 has 16 residues. The CDR3 nucleotides are TGTGCCAGCAGCTTTTTTTTAATAGGGGGCACCGGGGAGCTGTTTTTT. This gives the protein CASSFFLIGGTGELFF.

The CDR3 region has the DNA TGCGCCAGCAGGGATCTAAAGGGCCGAGGAGAGACCCAGTACTTC. It codes for CASRDLKGRGETQYF. This chain uses TRBV4-1 with TRBJ2-5; D is unclear. The CDR3 length is 15 residues. CDR1 and CDR2 (germline): MGHRA, YSYEKL. The V gene lost 6 bases and the J gene lost 4 bases, with 18 bases spanning the gap.

This sequence joins TRBV5-1 and TRBJ2-1; D perhaps matches TRBD1 (6 bases). CDR1 and CDR2 from the germline V gene are SGHRS and YFSETQ. The CDR3 is made up of 15 amino acids. The V and J ends lost 1 base and 3 bases respectively, with 11 bases between them. CDR3 DNA sequence: TGCGCCAGCAGCTTGCCCGGACAGAACTACAATGAGCAGTTCTTC. This sequence encodes CASSLPGQNYNEQFF.

V and J are TRBV4-1 and TRBJ2-1, with D tentatively TRBD1 (5 bases). Trimming pared 1 base from V and 14 bases from J, leaving 30 bases between. Germline CDR1 and CDR2: MGHRA and YSYEKL. The CDR3 extends over 18 amino acids. DNA for the CDR3: TGCGCCAGCAGCCAAGTCCCTTTGGTTTTTCTCAGGGCCTCAAGGGAGTTCTTC. It yields the protein CASSQVPLVFLRASREFF.

The V gene is TRBV24-1, the J gene TRBJ1-1; D is undetermined. Germline loops: CDR1 KGHDR, CDR2 SFDVKD. The CDR3 has 12 residues. Deletions cut 9 bases from V and 5 bases from J, with 12 bases between. In DNA form, the CDR3 reads TGTGCCACCCTTACTTTCGGGACTGAAGCTTTCTTT. Translating it yields CATLTFGTEAFF.

V is TRBV10-2 and J is TRBJ2-7; unclear D gene. Between the trimmed V and J ends, which lost 4 bases and 3 bases, there was a span of 4 bases. The CDR3 covers 11 residues. Germline V CDR1 and CDR2: WSHSY, SAAADI. CDR3 sequence reads: CASSGYYEQYF. The CDR3 coding sequence is TGCGCCAGCAGTGGCTACTACGAGCAGTACTTC.

The chain carries TRBV19 and TRBJ1-1; possibly TRBD1 for D (6 bases). The CDR3 length is 16 residues. Trimming stripped 3 bases from V and 1 base from J, with 15 bases between. Looked up from germline, CDR1 is LNHDA and CDR2 is SQIVND (reference sequence). The CDR3 region is CASSIWGGEPNTEAFF. The CDR3 region has the DNA TGTGCCAGTAGTATTTGGGGGGGCGAGCCGAACACTGAAGCTTTCTTT.

The genes are TRBV13 and TRBJ2-4, with D perhaps matching TRBD2 (6 bases). The V end was cut by 0 bases, the J end by 0 bases, with 15 bases between. Germline assignment: CDR1 PRHDT and CDR2 FYEKMQ (reference sequence). The length of the CDR3 is 18 residues. The CDR3 sequence is CASSLGWVRGSAKNIQYF. In DNA form, the CDR3 reads TGTGCCAGCAGCTTAGGGTGGGTTCGGGGGTCAGCCAAAAACATTCAGTACTTC.

The chain links TRBV2 to TRBJ2-1; 9 bases fit TRBD1. The CDR3 spans 15 residues. Germline-derived CDR1 and CDR2 are SNHLY and FYNNEI. The J segment lost 7 bases and the V segment lost 5 bases, leaving 9 bases of the junction unmatched. CDR3 sequence (DNA): TGTGCCAGCAGTCCCACGGGACAGGGAGGGAATGAGCAGTTCTTC. It specifies CASSPTGQGGNEQFF.

The chain employs TRBV7-9 and TRBJ1-4; unclear D gene. Germline values: CDR1 SEHNR, CDR2 FQNEAQ (reference sequence). The CDR3 has 15 residues. Deletions cut 4 bases from V and 6 bases from J, with 15 bases between. Written as DNA, the CDR3 is TGTGCCAGCAGCTCCACAACTATTGGAGATGAAAAACTGTTTTTT. It codes for CASSSTTIGDEKLFF.

This chain links TRBV5-3 with TRBJ1-5; D call uncertain. TRBV5-3 is an open reading frame whose function is uncertain. CDR3 size: 20 residues. V gave up 4 bases and J gave up 10 bases, with 36 bases separating them. The CDR3 spells CARSPETDRQGCLTSAPQHF. The CDR3 bases are TGTGCCAGAAGCCCAGAGACGGACCGTCAAGGCTGCCTAACATCAGCTCCCCAGCATTTT.

The chain couples TRBV5-1 to TRBJ2-3; 10 nucleotides line up with TRBD2. The germline gives CDR1 SGHRS, CDR2 YFSETQ. Trimming removed 1 base from V and 2 bases from J; junction bases left unmatched: 4. The CDR3 totals 16 residues. The CDR3 region is CASSLRLAGFTDTQYF. The CDR3 nucleotides are TGCGCCAGCAGCTTGAGACTAGCGGGTTTCACAGATACGCAGTATTTT.

This rearrangement joins TRBV18 to TRBJ2-7; 11 bases align to TRBD1. V was pared by 1 base and J by 5 bases, with 4 bases of the junction left unmatched. Germline assignment: CDR1 KGHSH and CDR2 LQKENI. The CDR3 has 15 amino acids. The CDR3 nucleotides read TGTGCCAGCTCACCACGAATGGACAGGGGGCACGAGCAGTACTTC. Residues: CASSPRMDRGHEQYF.

This sequence joins TRBV7-2 and TRBJ2-7, with 8 bases identical to TRBD1. Germline CDR1 SGHTA, CDR2 FQGNSA. The CDR3 length is 18 residues. J was trimmed by 0 bases and V by 5 bases; bases with no gene match: 15. This chain's CDR3 is CASSPRQGRPPSSYEQYF. For the CDR3, the DNA is TGTGCCAGCAGCCCAAGACAGGGGAGGCCACCGAGCTCCTACGAGCAGTACTTC.

This sequence joins TRBV5-4 and TRBJ2-1; a weak D match, TRBD2 (6 bases). Per germline, CDR1 SGHNT and CDR2 YYREEE (reference sequence). V lost 0 bases and J 7 bases, leaving 11 bases between the germline ends. The CDR3 sequence is 14 residues long. The CDR3 protein is CASSLAWGVNEQFF. Written as DNA, the CDR3 is TGTGCCAGCAGCTTGGCCTGGGGGGTTAATGAGCAGTTCTTC.